The rows below give T cell receptor beta chains drawn from one sample of a study of CD8 T cells in Susac syndrome. TCRdb used MiXCR to reprocess the immunoSEQ multiplex PCR reads, holding one entry per CDR3 protein. Among 100,000 to 150,000 distinct CDR3 sequences listed, approximately 79% were seen once. The sequencing input was CD8+ T cells from PBMCs. The receptors shown here come from a human donor with multiple sclerosis. CDR3s include the opening cysteine and the closing phenylalanine or tryptophan. Each record gives: J gene, clone size, V gene, D gene, CDR3 protein, CDR3 DNA. D genes are given only for firm matches. Expanded clones are given a class, and other clones once, few, many or no size at all.

TRBJ1-1,-,TRBV15,-,CATSSGEGLAFF,TGTGCCACCAGCAGCGGGGAGGGATTGGCTTTCTTT
TRBJ2-3,-,TRBV27,TRBD2,CASSESGRVDTQYF,TGTGCCAGCAGTGAGAGCGGGAGGGTCGATACGCAGTATTTT
TRBJ1-4,-,TRBV19,-,CASSSLQESSTGEKLFF,TGTGCCAGTAGTAGCCTACAGGAAAGTTCCACGGGGGAAAAACTGTTTTTT
TRBJ1-5,-,TRBV7-2,-,CASSPTQTGNQPQHF,TGTGCCAGCAGCCCGACTCAAACAGGGAATCAGCCCCAGCATTTT
TRBJ1-6,few,TRBV12-3/TRBV12-4,-,CASSFGGSPLHF,TGTGCCAGCAGTTTTGGGGGCTCACCCCTCCACTTT
TRBJ1-1,-,TRBV4-1,-,CASSLLQGGDTEAFF,TGCGCCAGCAGCCTTTTACAGGGAGGGGACACTGAAGCTTTCTTT
TRBJ1-2,-,TRBV12-3/TRBV12-4,-,CASSIGTANGYTF,TGTGCCAGCTCGATCGGGACCGCGAATGGCTACACCTTC
TRBJ1-1,-,TRBV23-1,-,CASSQSFPGLGCNYYEAFF,TGCGCCAGCAGTCAATCTTTTCCGGGGCTCGGCTGTAACTACTATGAAGCTTTCTTT
TRBJ1-2,-,TRBV6-2/TRBV6-3,-,CASGPTNYGYTF,TGTGCCAGCGGCCCAACTAACTATGGCTACACCTTC
TRBJ2-1,-,TRBV19,-,CASSIVTGNNEQFF,TGTGCCAGTAGTATCGTAACCGGGAACAATGAGCAGTTCTTC
TRBJ1-1,few,TRBV7-2,-,CASSPIVQNIYTEAFF,TGTGCCAGCAGTCCAATCGTCCAAAACATCTACACTGAAGCTTTCTTT
TRBJ1-5,few,TRBV12-3/TRBV12-4,-,CASSFGGNQPQHF,TGTGCCAGCAGTTTCGGAGGGAATCAGCCCCAGCATTTT
TRBJ1-5,-,TRBV25-1,TRBD1,CASSDGTVKQPQHF,TGTGCCAGCAGTGATGGGACAGTCAAGCAGCCCCAGCATTTT
TRBJ1-1,many,TRBV7-9,-,CASSQARDPRQTAFF,TGTGCCAGCAGCCAAGCTCGGGACCCCCGACAGACGGCTTTCTTT
TRBJ2-7,-,TRBV7-8,TRBD1,CASSLPGGLTYEQYF,TGTGCCAGCAGCTTACCAGGGGGCTTAACCTACGAGCAGTACTTC
TRBJ1-2,-,TRBV3-1,TRBD1,CASSQETRGSYGYTF,TGTGCCAGCAGCCAAGAAACCAGGGGGTCCTATGGCTACACCTTC
TRBJ2-7,-,TRBV19,TRBD2,CASTREAGGYEQYF,TGTGCCAGTACACGGGAGGCGGGGGGCTACGAGCAGTACTTC
TRBJ1-5,-,TRBV12-3/TRBV12-4,-,CASSFWVGQPQHF,TGTGCCAGCAGTTTTTGGGTCGGTCAGCCCCAGCATTTT
TRBJ2-1,-,TRBV7-9,-,CASSLGHIFEQFF,TGTGCCAGCAGCTTAGGGCACATTTTTGAGCAGTTCTTC
TRBJ1-2,-,TRBV19,-,CALGTGATNGYTF,TGTGCCCTCGGCACCGGGGCCACGAATGGCTACACCTTC
TRBJ1-1,-,TRBV6-5,-,CASSYLTGWDTEAFF,TGTGCCAGCAGTTACCTGACCGGTTGGGACACTGAAGCTTTCTTT
TRBJ1-1,-,TRBV12-3/TRBV12-4,-,CASIHLGDGTEAFF,TGTGCCAGCATCCATCTGGGAGATGGCACTGAAGCTTTCTTT
TRBJ2-1,-,TRBV6-2/TRBV6-3,-,CASSQRTAVGYNEQFF,TGTGCCAGCAGCCAACGGACCGCCGTGGGATACAATGAGCAGTTCTTC
TRBJ1-1,-,TRBV4-3,-,CASSQDDSLNTEAFF,TGCGCCAGCAGCCAAGATGATAGCTTGAACACTGAAGCTTTCTTT
TRBJ2-7,-,TRBV3-1,TRBD1,CASSPFWTGGSNPLTYEQYF,TGTGCCAGCAGCCCCTTTTGGACAGGTGGATCTAACCCCCTTACTTACGAGCAGTACTTC
TRBJ1-1,few,TRBV2,TRBD1,CASSPGTGLGRTEAFF,TGTGCCAGCAGTCCCGGGACAGGGCTCGGGCGAACTGAAGCTTTCTTT
TRBJ1-5,-,TRBV12-3/TRBV12-4,-,CASSFRGGSNQPQHF,TGTGCCAGCAGTTTTCGGGGAGGGAGCAATCAGCCCCAGCATTTT
TRBJ2-2,-,TRBV5-4,-,CASSYTPAGVNTGELFF,TGTGCCAGCAGCTATACTCCAGCGGGTGTTAACACCGGGGAGCTGTTTTTT
TRBJ2-4,-,TRBV9,-,CASSPDGLAKNIQYF,TGTGCCAGCAGCCCCGACGGGCTAGCCAAAAACATTCAGTACTTC
TRBJ2-2,-,TRBV27,TRBD2,CASSLVPSGGSTGELFF,TGTGCCAGCAGTTTAGTCCCAAGCGGGGGGTCCACCGGGGAGCTGTTTTTT
TRBJ2-2,-,TRBV20-1,TRBD1,CSARGQGARTGELFF,TGCAGTGCTAGAGGACAGGGGGCGAGGACCGGGGAGCTGTTTTTT
TRBJ1-6,-,TRBV28,-,CATGNGSTYNSPLHF,TGTGCCACCGGGAACGGTAGCACCTATAATTCACCCCTCCACTTT
TRBJ2-6,-,TRBV3-1,-,CASSQGSGANVLTF,TGTGCCAGCAGCCAAGGGTCCGGGGCCAACGTCCTGACTTTC
TRBJ2-1,-,TRBV27,TRBD2,CASSFSGGSYNEQFF,TGTGCCAGCAGTTTTAGCGGGGGGTCCTACAATGAGCAGTTCTTC
TRBJ2-7,once,TRBV5-8,-,CASSRVGSSYEQYF,TGTGCCAGCAGTCGCGTCGGGAGCTCCTACGAGCAGTACTTC
TRBJ1-1,-,TRBV20-1,-,CSAKRGGGFWGTEAFF,TGCAGTGCTAAGAGAGGGGGAGGGTTCTGGGGCACTGAAGCTTTCTTT
TRBJ2-1,-,TRBV6-1,TRBD1,CASWTGKFNEQFF,TGTGCCAGCTGGACAGGGAAGTTCAATGAGCAGTTCTTC
TRBJ2-5,-,TRBV29-1,-,CSALGETQYF,TGCAGCGCCCTGGGGGAGACCCAGTACTTC
TRBJ2-1,-,TRBV12-3/TRBV12-4,TRBD1,CASSFSTGGANEQFF,TGTGCCAGCAGTTTTTCGACAGGGGGTGCGAATGAGCAGTTCTTC
TRBJ2-7,-,TRBV10-3,-,CAISESTSIHEQYF,TGTGCCATCAGTGAGTCAACTTCAATCCACGAGCAGTACTTC
TRBJ2-5,few,TRBV9,-,CASSVSSGRMGETQYF,TGTGCCAGCAGCGTAAGCTCAGGGCGGATGGGCGAGACCCAGTACTTC
TRBJ2-2,-,TRBV2,-,CASARTVNTGELFF,TGTGCCAGCGCACGGACAGTGAACACCGGGGAGCTGTTTTTT
TRBJ1-2,-,TRBV19,-,CASSITPLVGGSYGYTF,TGTGCCAGTAGTATAACCCCCCTCGTAGGGGGTAGCTATGGCTACACCTTC
TRBJ2-2,-,TRBV9,TRBD1,CASSATGTENTGELFF,TGTGCCAGCAGCGCGACCGGGACAGAAAACACCGGGGAGCTGTTTTTT
TRBJ2-5,once,TRBV7-9,TRBD1,CASSLARTGPGETQYF,TGTGCCAGCAGCTTAGCGCGGACAGGCCCAGGGGAGACCCAGTACTTC
TRBJ1-5,-,TRBV27,-,CASSLSGYNQPQHF,TGTGCCAGCAGTTTATCAGGTTACAATCAGCCCCAGCATTTT
TRBJ2-3,-,TRBV11-2,-,CASSPERGTDTQYF,TGTGCCAGCAGTCCGGAAAGGGGCACAGATACGCAGTATTTT
TRBJ2-2,once,TRBV18,TRBD1,CASSPPDRGHGELFF,TGTGCCAGCTCACCACCGGACAGGGGCCACGGGGAGCTGTTTTTT
TRBJ2-1,-,TRBV3-1,-,CASSQDKALETSVNEQFF,TGTGCCAGCAGCCAAGATAAAGCGTTGGAGACGTCGGTTAATGAGCAGTTCTTC
TRBJ2-7,-,TRBV27,-,CASRGHDNYEQYF,TGTGCCTCACGGGGTCACGATAACTACGAGCAGTACTTC
TRBJ2-7,-,TRBV19,-,CASSIDVGRSYEQYF,TGTGCCAGTAGTATAGATGTGGGCAGATCCTACGAGCAGTACTTC
TRBJ2-5,few,TRBV7-7,-,CASSDDSEETQYF,TGTGCTAGCAGCGATGACTCGGAAGAGACCCAGTACTTC
TRBJ1-5,-,TRBV4-1,-,CASSRTGSTYSNQPQHF,TGCGCCAGCAGCCGTACAGGGTCCACTTATAGCAATCAGCCCCAGCATTTT
TRBJ2-3,few,TRBV6-2/TRBV6-3,-,CASSFLYQPTDTQYF,TGTGCCAGCAGTTTCCTCTACCAGCCCACAGATACGCAGTATTTT
TRBJ2-7,-,TRBV7-9,TRBD1,CASSLVLGQGFYEQYF,TGTGCCAGCAGCTTAGTCCTGGGACAGGGTTTCTACGAGCAGTACTTC
TRBJ2-3,-,TRBV19,TRBD2,CASSNQRETYF,TGTGCCAGTAGTAACCAGCGGGAGACGTATTTT
TRBJ2-7,-,TRBV3-1,-,CASSPHAPYEQYF,TGTGCCAGCAGCCCCCATGCCCCCTACGAGCAGTACTTC
TRBJ1-1,-,TRBV2,-,CASSEEGRWNTEAFF,TGTGCCAGCAGTGAAGAGGGACGGTGGAACACTGAAGCTTTCTTT